This TCR beta chain is drawn from a study of shared clonotypes between healthy human individuals. Study observations and caveats: Several donors held about 5.1% of naive CD4 clonotypes in common. The study drew on few donors, limiting represented genetic and exposure-history diversity. Generation of non-shared clonotypes was less probable than generation of clonotypes shared by all four donors.

The germline gives CDR1 SQVTM, CDR2 ANQGSEA. CDR3 length equals 13 residues. Trimming shortened V by 4 bases and J by 0 bases, and 10 bases separated the two germline ends. As to this clone: Antigen: not known. Within the sample, other DNA sequences also encode this same CDR3.

Here immunoSEQ multiplex PCR was the method, and the copy in TCRdb shows in-frame clones only, minus some. The profile shows under 850,000 clones, nearly 95% of them singletons. The naive CD8 fraction comprised CD45RO-negative cells positively selected for CCR7 and excluded terminally differentiated effector memory CD45RA+ cells. This TCR was recovered from a man under 40 in good health. The sample consisted of naive CD8+ T cells sorted from blood. The chain has TRBV29-1 and TRBJ2-7, with D unclear. The CDR3 sequence is CSVVWSVSYEQYF. CDR3 nucleotides: TGCAGCGTTGTTTGGAGCGTCTCCTACGAGCAGTACTTC.